This T cell receptor beta chain was profiled in a study of blood T cell repertoires in COVID-19 (TCRdb year 2020). Looking at the study overall: Samples from collaborators originated in the United States, Italy and Spain and spanned both the acute and convalescent phases of COVID-19. The material from the prospective study consisted of cDNA or gDNA derived from T cells, B-cell-depleted T cells, or PBMCs. Subjects who had been exposed to COVID-19, were actively infected with it, or had recovered from it provided the deeply sampled blood TCRbeta repertoires that made up the dataset. The repertoires were made available in a free public database intended to serve as a resource for research on the immune response to SARS-CoV-2. Samples were obtained from the ongoing ImmuneRACE study (first 160 participants) and from about 1,300 subjects provided by 6 global collaborators. Sample metadata almost always included a de-identified subject ID, COVID-19 status, age in years and sex. Where available, HLA class I and class II types were taken from metadata supplied by the sample provider and were not determined by assay-based typing.

Each collaborating institution followed its own protocols to collect whole blood in K2EDTA tubes. Collaborator samples were shipped for TCRbeta analysis as frozen whole blood, isolated PBMCs, or DNA extracted from either sample type. V is pruned by 4 bases and J by 10 bases, leaving 8 bases of the junction without a gene match. CDR1 and CDR2, looked up from the germline V gene, are SGHDT and YYEEEE. Measured from the cysteine to the phenylalanine, the CDR3 is 13 residues long. CDR3 DNA only is kept here, 39 bases in frame from base 1. TCRbeta CDR3 regions were amplified from genomic DNA by means of the immunoSEQ Assay, a bias-controlled multiplex PCR. The original pipeline was this. Within the assay, amplification of reference gene primers was used to estimate how many nucleated cells each sample contained. To quantify the absolute abundance of each unique TCRbeta CDR3 rearrangement, sequence reads were collapsed and filtered. For each sample, productive Simpson clonality was calculated by taking the square root of Simpson's diversity index across productive rearrangements. TCRdb stores this immuneACCESS table with in-frame sequences only. Part of the clones is absent; in the studies checked, under half of the shortfall reflects unresolved V genes, and no reason is known for the rest. The V and J calls and clone size were taken over from that table, and D and trimming were inferred from the DNA. The sample table shows 110,000 to 150,000 clones, and just under 80% are seen once. Of the sample, less than 2% is held by the ten largest clones.

What the work shows at the level of the full study, not this receptor alone: How much clinical and demographic metadata was included differed by source and by participant, and the metadata was provided uncurated.

As concerns this clone: The antigen this receptor binds is unknown. Base qualities are not provided; no much larger clone lies one nucleotide away.

This TCR came from a woman aged 55 to 70 with acute or convalescent COVID-19. Recombination linked TRBV5-6 to TRBJ1-1, with 9 bases aligning to TRBD1. The sample consisted of peripheral blood. The encoded CDR3 is CASSEGQGVGAFF. The nucleotides are TGTGCCAGCAGCGAGGGACAGGGAGTAGGAGCTTTCTTT. The reference TRBV5-6 and TRBJ1-1 proteins fill in what lies around the CDR3, so the full variable domain reads DAGVTQSPTHLIKTRGQQVTLRCSPKSGHDTVSWYQQALGQGPQFIFQYYEEEERQRGNFPDRFSGHQFPNYSSELNVNALLLGDSALYLCASSEGQGVGAFFGQGTRLTVV.